Presented here are 10 T cell receptor beta chains from one specimen sequenced in a study of blood T cell repertoires in COVID-19. Sequencing was performed with immunoSEQ multiplex PCR; in TCRdb, only in-frame clones are kept and a portion is missing. The sample includes about 110,000 clones, around 81% of them seen just once. The specimen sequenced was peripheral blood. The receptors originated from a human donor in a cohort sampled during active or convalescent COVID-19.

The rearrangement uses TRBV5-6 and TRBJ2-3; D call uncertain. Germline lookup yields CDR1 SGHDT and CDR2 YYEEEE. The CDR3 extends over 17 amino acids. The V end lost 4 bases, the J end lost 1 base, and 19 bases lay between the germline ends. CDR3 bases: TGTGCCAGCAGCAACAAACGCCCGTGGTCCCGCACAGATACGCAGTATTTT. This gives the protein CASSNKRPWSRTDTQYF.

This chain joins TRBV6-5 and TRBJ1-1, with D perhaps matching TRBD1 (6 bases). The V gene lost 6 bases and the J gene lost 4 bases, with 12 bases spanning the gap. In germline, CDR1 is MNHEY, CDR2 SVGAGI. The CDR3 is 13 residues long. Here the CDR3 reads CASRVKGGTEAFF. The CDR3 DNA reads as TGTGCCAGCAGAGTGAAAGGGGGCACTGAAGCTTTCTTT.

The gene calls are TRBV5-6 and TRBJ2-6, with unresolved D. Germline CDR1 reads SGHDT; CDR2 reads YYEEEE. The CDR3 contains 16 residues. Trimming removed 1 base at V and 0 bases at J, with 8 bases between. The chain's CDR3 is CASSLQDLSGANVLTF. The CDR3 nucleotides read TGTGCCAGCAGCTTGCAGGATCTCTCTGGGGCCAACGTCCTGACTTTC. The variable domain in full, with the rest retrieved from reference TRBV5-6 and TRBJ2-6, is DAGVTQSPTHLIKTRGQQVTLRCSPKSGHDTVSWYQQALGQGPQFIFQYYEEEERQRGNFPDRFSGHQFPNYSSELNVNALLLGDSALYLCASSLQDLSGANVLTFGAGSRLTVL.

This CDR3 reads CASLPGGQGGSGYTF. The CDR3 DNA is TGTGCCAGCCTCCCGGGGGGACAGGGGGGCTCTGGCTACACCTTC. The chain joins TRBV5-6 to TRBJ1-2; TRBD1 matches at 11 bases. Germline CDR1 is SGHDT and CDR2 is YYEEEE. The CDR3 extends over 15 amino acids. V was pared by 7 bases and J by 7 bases, with 12 bases of the junction left unmatched.

The chain recombines TRBV18 with TRBJ1-6; 8 bases line up with TRBD1. Germline V lookup: CDR1 KGHSH, CDR2 LQKENI. The CDR3 loop spans 16 amino acids. V dropped 3 bases and J dropped 8; count of bases not matched to a gene: 9. Here the CDR3 reads CASSPGDRPGYSPLHF. In nucleotides, the CDR3 is TGTGCCAGCTCACCCGGGGACAGGCCAGGGTATTCACCCCTCCACTTT.

This clone was detected once. The rearrangement links TRBV6-9 to TRBJ1-2; 9 bases are shared with TRBD1. The CDR3 sequence is 15 residues long. Trimming took 0 bases from V and 7 from J; bases not matched to a gene: 6. Germline V gives CDR1 MNHGY, CDR2 SVAAGI. CDR3 sequence: CASSYSKTGGGGYTF. The CDR3 DNA is TGTGCCAGCAGTTATTCCAAGACAGGGGGGGGTGGCTACACCTTC.

This rearrangement joins TRBV19 to TRBJ2-5; D not resolved. This CDR3 spans 13 amino acids. V was clipped by 3 bases and J by 11 bases, with 16 bases between them. The germline gives CDR1 LNHDA, CDR2 SQIVND (reference sequence). The CDR3 sequence: CASSISRREAQYF. Written as DNA, the CDR3 is TGTGCCAGTAGTATTTCTCGGAGAGAGGCTCAGTACTTC.

The rearrangement uses TRBV28 and TRBJ2-1; 8 bases are shared with TRBD1. This CDR3 has 16 residues. J lost 10 bases, V lost 5 bases, and 16 bases had no gene match. Germline V gene sequence: CDR1 MDHEN, CDR2 SYDVKM. CDR3 residues: CASSMPGTGTFWEQFF. The CDR3 DNA reads as TGTGCCAGCAGTATGCCTGGGACAGGTACCTTTTGGGAGCAGTTCTTC. The full variable domain, in which reference TRBV28 and TRBJ2-1 provide the parts outside the CDR3, is DVKVTQSSRYLVKRTGEKVFLECVQDMDHENMFWYRQDPGLGLRLIYFSYDVKMKEKGDIPEGYSVSREKKERFSLILESASTNQTSMYLCASSMPGTGTFWEQFFGPGTRLTVL.

This clone turned up a few times. The V gene is TRBV2, the J gene TRBJ2-1, with D possibly matching TRBD2 (6 bases). CDR1 and CDR2 from the germline V gene are SNHLY and FYNNEI. Trimming removed 6 bases at V and 9 bases at J, with 15 bases between. This CDR3 is 13 amino acids long. The CDR3 DNA is TGTGCCAGCAGGACTAGTGAAATCAGTGAGCAGTTCTTC. Protein sequence: CASRTSEISEQFF.

CDR3: CSALRELDTEAFF. The CDR3, as DNA: TGCAGCGCCCTTCGGGAGTTAGACACTGAAGCTTTCTTT. This chain links TRBV29-1 with TRBJ1-1; D gene uncertain. V was clipped by 7 bases and J by 3 bases, with 15 bases between them. The CDR3 is 13 residues long. Per the germline V gene, CDR1 is SQVTM and CDR2 is ANQGSEA.